These 28 T cell receptor beta chains came from one sample sequenced in a study of blood T cells in healthy people across ages. Primers used in a second PCR of about 7 to 12 cycles were a sample-barcoded 5' primer and a J-beta primer mix. Using its own MiXCR run on the 5' RACE reads, TCRdb lists one record per CDR3 protein. The table lists about 970,000 distinct CDR3 sequences, 45% to 60% of them singletons. Sequenced sample: blood. The origin of the receptors is a woman aged 55-69 years in good health.

This clonotype was found a few times. The chain uses TRBV12-3 or TRBV12-4 and TRBJ1-1; D is ambiguous. This CDR3 region has 12 residues. Trimming cost V 7 bases and J 4 bases, with 10 bases left between them. The CDR3 here is CASTHQVTEAFF. CDR3 in DNA: TGTGCCAGCACCCACCAGGTCACTGAAGCTTTCTTT.

The V call is TRBV7-2, the J call TRBJ2-1, with TRBD2 matching 11 bases. The CDR3 extends over 14 amino acids. Germline V gene data show CDR1 as SGHTA and CDR2 as FQGNSA. V trimming: 5 bases; J trimming: 7 bases; junction bases outside the gene matches: 4. CDR3 protein: CASSGTSGLNEQFF. The CDR3 bases are TGTGCCAGCAGCGGGACTAGCGGTCTGAATGAGCAGTTCTTC.

This clonotype has only a few counts. The CDR3 region is CSVLNRQSTDTQYF. The CDR3 DNA reads as TGCAGCGTTCTCAACAGGCAGAGCACAGATACGCAGTATTTT. V usage is TRBV29-1 and J usage is TRBJ2-3; TRBD1 is a possible D gene (5 bases). Germline loops: CDR1 SQVTM, CDR2 ANQGSEA. The CDR3 consists of 14 residues. The V end was cut by 5 bases, the J end by 0 bases, with 12 bases between.

The J gene is TRBJ1-1, the V gene TRBV29-1; possible D gene TRBD1, 5 bases. CDR1 and CDR2 from the germline V gene are SQVTM and ANQGSEA. The germline V and J ends were trimmed by 4 bases and 3 bases, with 12 bases remaining between them. This CDR3 has 13 residues. The chain's CDR3 is CSVAGQGYTEAFF. The CDR3 DNA sequence: TGCAGCGTTGCGGGGCAGGGTTACACTGAAGCTTTCTTT.

This rearrangement joins TRBV28 to TRBJ1-2, with D possibly matching TRBD1 (5 bases). V was cut by 2 bases and J by 8 bases, with 21 bases left in between. This CDR3 contains 16 residues. Per the germline V gene, CDR1 is MDHEN and CDR2 is SYDVKM. CDR3 protein: CASSLIPHSGGRGYTF. Here the CDR3 DNA reads TGTGCCAGCAGTTTAATTCCCCACTCGGGGGGAAGGGGCTACACCTTC.

The chain carries TRBV5-6 and TRBJ2-7, with 12 bases that match TRBD2. Germline CDR1 SGHDT, CDR2 YYEEEE. The CDR3 is 15 amino acids. Germline trimming cut 3 bases from V and 2 bases from J; bases unmatched to any gene: 3. CDR3 loop: CASSSRLAGAYEQYF. The CDR3 bases are TGTGCCAGCAGCTCACGACTAGCGGGAGCCTACGAGCAGTACTTC.

This clonotype was observed a single time. As the CDR3 is not closed by the conserved phenylalanine or tryptophan, this likely results from a read error. The chain is built from TRBV20-1 and TRBJ1-4; no clear D gene. CDR1 and CDR2 from the germline V gene are DFQATT and SNEGSKA (reference sequence). Trimming took 2 bases from V and 4 from J, leaving 11 bases between them. The CDR3 has 14 amino acids. CDR3 in amino acids: CSARQPANNEKLFL. The CDR3, as DNA: TGCAGTGCTAGACAACCAGCTAATAATGAAAAACTGTTTTTG.

In its sample, this clonotype was seen once. The chain joins TRBV13 to TRBJ1-2; 7 positions agree with TRBD1. Unmatched junction bases numbered 7, after V lost 5 bases and J lost 7 bases. The CDR3 runs to 13 residues. Germline CDR1 PRHDT, CDR2 FYEKMQ (reference sequence). The CDR3 loop is CASSVEAGGGYTF. The CDR3 DNA is TGTGCCAGCAGCGTAGAAGCAGGGGGTGGCTACACCTTC.

This clonotype was seen only once. This sequence joins TRBV28 and TRBJ1-5; weak D call: TRBD1 (5 bases). Per the germline V gene, CDR1 is MDHEN and CDR2 is SYDVKM. Trimming took off 6 bases at V and 5 bases at J, with 11 bases between the two ends. The CDR3 length is 13 residues. The CDR3 bases are TGTGCCAGCAGGGGGGAATTATATCAGCCCCAGCATTTT. It specifies CASRGELYQPQHF.

The J gene is TRBJ2-1, the V gene TRBV24-1; D unresolved. This CDR3 has 15 amino acids. Germline V lookup: CDR1 KGHDR, CDR2 SFDVKD. V was cut by 3 bases and J by 10 bases, with 18 bases left in between. The CDR3 nucleotides read TGTGCCACCAGTGATGTGCAGGTTCGGGCGGCGGAGCAGTTCTTC. Translating it yields CATSDVQVRAAEQFF.

The chain uses TRBV28 and TRBJ2-3; 7 bases fit TRBD2. Trimming removed 6 bases from V and 2 bases from J; junction bases left unmatched: 11. Looked up from germline, CDR1 is MDHEN and CDR2 is SYDVKM. The CDR3 consists of 16 residues. CDR3 nucleotides: TGTGCCAGCAGCTCAAGAGGGCTAGCGGTCACAGATACGCAGTATTTT. Protein: CASSSRGLAVTDTQYF.

The CDR3 DNA is TGCGCCAGCAGCTTGATTCGAGGCGGGAGTAGTACAGATACGCAGTATTTT. The encoded protein is CASSLIRGGSSTDTQYF. This chain connects TRBV5-1 to TRBJ2-3; 7 bases line up with TRBD2. Germline V CDR1 and CDR2: SGHRS, YFSETQ. This CDR3 is 17 amino acids long. J was trimmed by 3 bases and V by 1 base; bases with no gene match: 11.

The chain combines TRBV7-9 with TRBJ1-2; D gene uncertain. The CDR3 is made up of 13 amino acids. Germline-derived CDR1 and CDR2 are SEHNR and FQNEAQ (reference sequence). The V end was cut by 3 bases, the J end by 4 bases, with 9 bases between. The CDR3 sequence is CASSFKESYGYTF. CDR3 nucleotide sequence: TGTGCCAGCAGCTTCAAGGAATCCTATGGCTACACCTTC.

The chain carries TRBV10-3 and TRBJ2-5, with 8 bases lining up with TRBD2. The CDR3 spans 15 residues. Germline assignment: CDR1 ENHRY and CDR2 SYGVKD. V shed 5 bases and J 3 bases; nucleotides not matched to a gene: 8. CDR3 DNA: TGTGCCATCAGTAGCGGCGGGACTAGTAAAGAGACCCAGTACTTC. Translation: CAISSGGTSKETQYF.

This clonotype appeared many times. The CDR3 is CSVGGAGYEQYF. DNA for the CDR3: TGCAGCGTTGGAGGGGCAGGCTACGAGCAGTACTTC. V and J are TRBV29-1 and TRBJ2-7; D tentatively fits TRBD1 or TRBD2 (5 bases each). This CDR3 spans 12 amino acids. V gave up 4 bases and J gave up 3 bases, with 10 bases separating them. Germline V gene data show CDR1 as SQVTM and CDR2 as ANQGSEA.

In its sample, this clonotype was seen once. CDR3 loop: CSVISGFNNEQFF. CDR3 bases: TGCAGCGTGATTAGCGGGTTCAACAATGAGCAGTTCTTC. The V call is TRBV29-1, the J call TRBJ2-1, with 7 bases matching TRBD2. Germline trimming cut 6 bases from V and 5 bases from J; bases unmatched to any gene: 7. The CDR3 length is 13 residues. Germline V gene lookup returns CDR1 SQVTM and CDR2 ANQGSEA.

This clonotype has just a few counts. This rearrangement joins TRBV28 to TRBJ1-5; the D is unclear. The CDR3 length is 12 residues. CDR1 is MDHEN and CDR2 is SYDVKM in the germline V gene. V lost 0 bases and J lost 4, with 1 base in between. Written as DNA, the CDR3 is TGTGCCAGCAGTTTATGGAATCAGCCCCAGCATTTT. Protein sequence: CASSLWNQPQHF.

This clonotype was seen many times. The chain is built from TRBV7-2 and TRBJ2-3; TRBD2 matches at 8 bases. V dropped 4 bases and J dropped 4; count of bases not matched to a gene: 7. CDR3 size: 15 residues. Germline loops: CDR1 SGHTA, CDR2 FQGNSA. The CDR3 sequence: CASSSRSGRADTQYF. Here the CDR3 DNA reads TGTGCCAGCAGCTCCCGAAGCGGGAGAGCAGATACGCAGTATTTT.

This clonotype occurred many times. This chain links TRBV7-2 with TRBJ2-3, with 9 bases fitting TRBD2. Germline V gives CDR1 SGHTA, CDR2 FQGNSA. The length of the CDR3 is 16 residues. With V trimmed by 1 base and J by 2 bases, 4 bases remained unmatched. The CDR3 loop is CASSLGGGRATDTQYF. Written as DNA, the CDR3 is TGTGCCAGCAGCTTAGGGGGCGGGAGGGCCACAGATACGCAGTATTTT. Together with reference TRBV7-2 and TRBJ2-3, the CDR3 gives the full variable domain: GAGVSQSPSNKVTEKGKDVELRCDPISGHTALYWYRQSLGQGLEFLIYFQGNSAPDKSGLPSDRFSAERTGGSVSTLTIQRTQQEDSAVYLCASSLGGGRATDTQYFGPGTRLTVL.

This chain connects TRBV4-1 to TRBJ2-1, with D uncertain. Germline CDR1 and CDR2: MGHRA and YSYEKL. The V end lost 6 bases, the J end lost 0 bases, and 12 bases lay between the germline ends. This CDR3 has 15 residues. Here the CDR3 reads CASSPAFHSYNEQFF. CDR3 DNA sequence: TGCGCCAGCAGTCCGGCCTTTCACTCCTACAATGAGCAGTTCTTC.

This clonotype is a singleton in its sample. The chain carries TRBV28 and TRBJ2-7; 9 bases fit TRBD2. The germline V gene encodes CDR1 MDHEN and CDR2 SYDVKM. V trimming: 8 bases; J trimming: 3 bases; junction bases outside the gene matches: 14. The CDR3 is 16 residues long. The CDR3 loop is CASHTPLAGPIYEQYF. CDR3 nucleotides: TGTGCCAGCCATACCCCACTAGCGGGCCCAATCTACGAGCAGTACTTC.

V and J are TRBV11-2 and TRBJ1-4, with no clear D. The CDR3 contains 16 residues. CDR1 is SGHAT and CDR2 is FQNNGV in the germline V gene. Trimming cost V 4 bases and J 0 bases, with 12 bases left between them. The CDR3: CASSWASEPTNEKLFF. The CDR3 DNA is TGTGCCAGCAGCTGGGCCTCAGAACCAACTAATGAAAAACTGTTTTTT.

This clonotype appeared a few times. This chain joins TRBV27 and TRBJ2-1, with D perhaps TRBD1 (5 bases). V was cut by 3 bases and J by 4 bases, with 13 bases left in between. In germline, CDR1 is MNHEY, CDR2 SMNVEV (reference sequence). CDR3 length: 15 amino acids. DNA of the CDR3: TGTGCCAGCAGTTTTGGTCAGGGCGAATACAATGAGCAGTTCTTC. It is translated as CASSFGQGEYNEQFF.

This chain uses TRBV12-3 or TRBV12-4 with TRBJ2-3; D is perhaps TRBD2 (6 bases). The CDR3 runs to 15 residues. V was cut by 6 bases and J by 3 bases, with 16 bases left in between. CDR3 region: CASRIGRGGTDTQYF. CDR3 in DNA: TGTGCCAGCAGGATAGGACGTGGGGGGACAGATACGCAGTATTTT.

The gene calls are TRBV7-6 and TRBJ2-5; TRBD2 matches 13 bases. The ends lost 5 bases at V and 3 bases at J; junction bases unmatched: 6. This CDR3 is 16 amino acids long. Germline V gene sequence: CDR1 SGHVS, CDR2 FNYEAQ. This chain's CDR3 is CASSPGTSGKKETQYF. CDR3 DNA: TGTGCCAGCAGCCCGGGGACTAGCGGGAAGAAAGAGACCCAGTACTTC.

The V call is TRBV6-2 or TRBV6-3, the J call TRBJ2-1; 9 nucleotides align to TRBD2. This CDR3 comprises 16 residues. V trimming: 4 bases; J trimming: 14 bases; junction bases outside the gene matches: 18. The germline V gene has CDR1 MNHEY and CDR2 SVGEGT. This chain's CDR3 is CASSSRISVNAGGKFF. The CDR3 nucleotides are TGTGCCAGCAGTTCAAGAATATCCGTAAACGCGGGAGGGAAGTTCTTC.

For the CDR3, the DNA is TGCAGTGCTTTAGCGGAGAACACAGATACGCAGTATTTT. Residues: CSALAENTDTQYF. The chain links TRBV20-1 to TRBJ2-3; TRBD2 might be the D (6 bases). Per germline, CDR1 DFQATT and CDR2 SNEGSKA (reference sequence). This CDR3 comprises 13 residues. Between the trimmed V and J ends, which lost 5 bases and 2 bases, there was a span of 11 bases.

The chain has TRBV4-2 and TRBJ2-2, with D possibly being TRBD2 (8 bases). V lost 4 bases, J lost 0 bases, and 12 bases lay in between. This CDR3 is 16 amino acids long. In germline, CDR1 is LGHNA, CDR2 YNFKEQ. Here the CDR3 reads CASSPGGLANTGELFF. The CDR3 DNA is TGTGCCAGCAGCCCAGGGGGACTAGCGAACACCGGGGAGCTGTTTTTT.